The 21 T cell receptor beta chains below come from one sample, sequenced in a study of T cell responses to AZD1222 COVID-19 vaccine. Sequenced by immunoSEQ multiplex PCR; TCRdb stores in-frame clones only, minus some. The table includes 120,000 to 150,000 clones, about 91% detected once. Sequenced material: peripheral blood, taken on day 0 of AZD1222 vaccination. The receptor set was obtained from an adult in good health.

V is TRBV18 and J is TRBJ2-1, with D maybe TRBD2 (5 bases). The CDR3 sequence is 14 residues long. Between the trimmed V and J ends, which lost 3 bases and 7 bases, there was a span of 13 bases. CDR1 KGHSH and CDR2 LQKENI come from the germline V gene. The CDR3 loop is CASSPTLARNEQFF. Here the CDR3 DNA reads TGTGCCAGCTCACCGACCCTAGCTAGGAATGAGCAGTTCTTC.

The chain has TRBV25-1 and TRBJ2-1; D not certain. V lost 1 base and J lost 5, with 15 bases in between. The CDR3 length is 16 residues. In germline, CDR1 is MGHDK, CDR2 SYGVNS. The chain's CDR3 is CASSESRLPSNNEQFF. The CDR3, as DNA: TGTGCCAGCAGTGAATCGAGACTCCCGTCAAACAATGAGCAGTTCTTC. The variable domain in full, with the rest retrieved from reference TRBV25-1 and TRBJ2-1, is EADIYQTPRYLVIGTGKKITLECSQTMGHDKMYWYQQDPGMELHLIHYSYGVNSTEKGDLSSESTVSRIRTEHFPLTLESARPSHTSQYLCASSESRLPSNNEQFFGPGTRLTVL.

This sequence joins TRBV19 and TRBJ1-4; D unclear. The V end lost 3 bases, the J end lost 5 bases, and 10 bases lay between the germline ends. Germline V gene data show CDR1 as LNHDA and CDR2 as SQIVND (reference sequence). The CDR3 is 14 amino acids. The CDR3 protein is CASSMGGRNEKLFF. CDR3 nucleotide sequence: TGTGCCAGTAGTATGGGCGGACGCAATGAAAAACTGTTTTTT.

The genes are TRBV6-2 or TRBV6-3 and TRBJ2-5; maybe TRBD2 (5 bases). CDR3 length equals 12 residues. Germline assignment: CDR1 MNHEY and CDR2 SVGEGT. The V and J ends lost 6 bases and 7 bases respectively, with 12 bases between them. CDR3 in amino acids: CASSLNGVTQYF. The CDR3 DNA sequence: TGTGCCAGCAGCCTAAACGGGGTGACCCAGTACTTC.

The chain joins TRBV5-4 to TRBJ1-2, with D unclear. V shed 0 bases and J shed 7 bases, with 10 bases lying between them. CDR1 SGHNT and CDR2 YYREEE come from the germline V gene (reference sequence). The CDR3 runs to 13 residues. In DNA, the CDR3 is TGTGCCAGCAGCTTGGCCCCGGAATCTGGCTACACCTTC. It translates to CASSLAPESGYTF. The full variable domain, in which reference TRBV5-4 and TRBJ1-2 provide the parts outside the CDR3, is ETGVTQSPTHLIKTRGQQVTLRCSSQSGHNTVSWYQQALGQGPQFIFQYYREEENGRGNFPPRFSGLQFPNYSSELNVNALELDDSALYLCASSLAPESGYTFGSGTRLTVV.

The rearrangement uses TRBV7-8 and TRBJ2-7; D is ambiguous. The CDR3 consists of 16 residues. Deletions cut 0 bases from V and 2 bases from J, with 14 bases between. Germline V gene lookup returns CDR1 SGHVS and CDR2 FQNEAQ. This CDR3 reads CASSLALRPSPYEQYF. For the CDR3, the DNA is TGTGCCAGCAGCTTAGCGCTAAGGCCCTCCCCCTACGAGCAGTACTTC.

The chain links TRBV15 to TRBJ1-5, with D uncertain. This CDR3 spans 13 amino acids. Germline-derived CDR1 and CDR2 are LNHNV and YYDKDF (reference sequence). The germline V and J ends were trimmed by 3 bases and 10 bases, with 13 bases remaining between them. This CDR3 reads CATSRDAPDPQHF. Here the CDR3 DNA reads TGTGCCACCAGCAGGGACGCTCCTGATCCCCAGCATTTT.

The CDR3 is CASSVEGRYGYTF. CDR3 sequence (DNA): TGTGCCAGCAGTGTGGAGGGACGGTATGGCTACACCTTC. The V and J genes are TRBV2 and TRBJ1-2, with D perhaps matching TRBD1 (5 bases). The V end was cut by 4 bases, the J end by 5 bases, with 11 bases between. Germline lookup yields CDR1 SNHLY and CDR2 FYNNEI. The CDR3 spans 13 residues.

The chain couples TRBV14 to TRBJ2-5, with TRBD2 identical over 10 bases. The CDR3 has 16 residues. Germline trimming cut 4 bases from V and 4 bases from J; bases unmatched to any gene: 9. Germline V gene data show CDR1 as SGHDN and CDR2 as FVKESK. The CDR3 coding sequence is TGTGCCAGCAGCCGATGGGCTAGCGGGAGCTCAGAGACCCAGTACTTC. Its protein is CASSRWASGSSETQYF.

The CDR3 loop is CASSPTSGGHNEQFF. The CDR3 nucleotides are TGTGCCAGCAGTCCGACTAGCGGGGGGCACAATGAGCAGTTCTTC. V gene TRBV6-2 or TRBV6-3 combines with J gene TRBJ2-1, with 13 bases fitting TRBD2. Germline CDR1 and CDR2: MNHEY and SVGEGT. This CDR3 has 15 residues. The V gene end was trimmed by 5 bases and the J gene end by 5 bases; junction bases not matched to a gene: 3.

The genes are TRBV19 and TRBJ2-5; D remains unclear. The CDR3 totals 14 residues. Germline V CDR1 and CDR2: LNHDA, SQIVND (reference sequence). V shed 7 bases and J shed 5 bases, with 17 bases lying between them. The CDR3, as DNA: TGTGCCAGTAACACTTTTTCCGGTTCGGAGACCCAGTACTTC. Residues: CASNTFSGSETQYF. Complete variable domain (other parts from reference TRBV19 and TRBJ2-5): DGGITQSPKYLFRKEGQNVTLSCEQNLNHDAMYWYRQDPGQGLRLIYYSQIVNDFQKGDIAEGYSVSREKKESFPLTVTSAQKNPTAFYLCASNTFSGSETQYFGPGTRLLVL.

This chain connects TRBV5-4 to TRBJ1-1; 8 positions match TRBD1. Trimming removed 2 bases from V and 1 base from J; junction bases left unmatched: 7. Germline V CDR1 and CDR2: SGHNT, YYREEE (reference sequence). The CDR3 totals 16 residues. The CDR3 sequence: CASSFRQGARNTEAFF. The CDR3 DNA follows: TGTGCCAGCAGCTTCCGTCAGGGGGCGCGGAACACTGAAGCTTTCTTT.

This chain uses TRBV9 with TRBJ2-1, with no clear D. The V end lost 4 bases, the J end lost 1 base, and 21 bases lay between the germline ends. CDR3 length equals 18 residues. CDR1 and CDR2 from the germline V gene are SGDLS and YYNGEE. The chain's CDR3 is CASSPRMLTEFSYNEQFF. As DNA, the CDR3 is TGTGCCAGCAGCCCCCGTATGTTGACGGAATTTTCCTACAATGAGCAGTTCTTC.

The rearrangement links TRBV13 to TRBJ1-6; no clear D. CDR1 and CDR2 from the germline V gene are PRHDT and FYEKMQ (reference sequence). V was pared by 4 bases and J by 9 bases, with 16 bases between. This CDR3 contains 15 residues. CDR3 in amino acids: CASSSHGGRISPLHF. The CDR3 DNA reads TGTGCCAGCAGCTCCCACGGTGGACGGATTTCACCCCTCCACTTT.

V is TRBV30 and J is TRBJ2-2, with D perhaps assigned TRBD1 or TRBD2 (5 bases each). Trimming shortened V by 1 base and J by 8 bases, and 17 bases separated the two germline ends. The germline gives CDR1 GTSNPN, CDR2 SVGIG (reference sequence). The CDR3 spans 15 residues. The CDR3 DNA follows: TGTGCCTGGAGTGGGTGGGACGCCCCCAGGGGGGAGCTGTTTTTT. Its protein product is CAWSGWDAPRGELFF.

The V call is TRBV5-1, the J call TRBJ2-3; no clear D. The CDR3 loop spans 15 amino acids. V lost 3 bases to trimming and J lost 3 bases, with 14 bases between them. Germline V gene lookup returns CDR1 SGHRS and CDR2 YFSETQ. In nucleotides, the CDR3 is TGCGCCAGCAGCTCAGCCACCGAACAGACAGATACGCAGTATTTT. It codes for CASSSATEQTDTQYF.

The chain carries TRBV3-1 (or the pseudogene TRBV3-2) and TRBJ1-2; 8 bases are a match to TRBD1. V shed 3 bases and J 4 bases; nucleotides not matched to a gene: 19. Germline values: CDR1 LGHDT, CDR2 YNNKEL (reference sequence). There are 19 residues in the CDR3. CDR3 region: CASSHPGSTHRQGSYGYTF. CDR3 nucleotides: TGTGCCAGCAGCCACCCCGGGTCAACTCATCGACAGGGGAGCTATGGCTACACCTTC.

This clone is a singleton in its sample. The chain combines TRBV15 with TRBJ2-1; TRBD2 aligns across 7 bases. Germline V gives CDR1 LNHNV, CDR2 YYDKDF (reference sequence). Trimming at V came to 3 bases and at J to 8 bases, leaving 13 bases not matched to a gene. This CDR3 is 16 amino acids long. The CDR3 DNA follows: TGTGCCACCAGCAGGGCGGGGCGGGAGCCTAAGCATGAGCAGTTCTTC. It yields the protein CATSRAGREPKHEQFF. The full variable domain, with the rest looked up from reference TRBV15 and TRBJ2-1, is DAMVIQNPRYQVTQFGKPVTLSCSQTLNHNVMYWYQQKSSQAPKLLFHYYDKDFNNEADTPDNFQSRRPNTSFCFLDIRSPGLGDTAMYLCATSRAGREPKHEQFFGPGTRLTVL.

The chain uses TRBV29-1 and TRBJ1-3, with D uncertain. The V gene lost 4 bases and the J gene lost 0 bases, with 10 bases spanning the gap. The CDR3 extends over 14 amino acids. Germline V gene lookup returns CDR1 SQVTM and CDR2 ANQGSEA. The CDR3 is CSVVRGNSGNTIYF. CDR3 nucleotide sequence: TGCAGCGTTGTACGGGGTAACTCTGGAAACACCATATATTTT. Full variable domain (missing parts from reference TRBV29-1 and TRBJ1-3): SAVISQKPSRDICQRGTSLTIQCQVDSQVTMMFWYRQQPGQSLTLIATANQGSEATYESGFVIDKFPISRPNLTFSTLTVSNMSPEDSSIYLCSVVRGNSGNTIYFGEGSWLTVV.

The chain is built from TRBV9 and TRBJ2-1; maybe TRBD1 (6 bases). V lost 5 bases and J 6 bases, leaving 18 bases between the germline ends. The CDR3 is 15 residues long. Germline CDR1 reads SGDLS; CDR2 reads YYNGEE. Here the CDR3 DNA reads TGTGCCAGCAGTTCCCGCTGGGGGCAGGGCAATGAGCAGTTCTTC. Translated: CASSSRWGQGNEQFF.

V gene TRBV5-6 combines with J gene TRBJ2-5; 7 bases line up with TRBD2. The CDR3 has 14 amino acids. J gave up 5 bases and V 2 bases, and 6 bases lay outside the gene matches. Germline CDR1 reads SGHDT; CDR2 reads YYEEEE. CDR3: CASSLGLDGETQYF. In nucleotides, the CDR3 is TGTGCCAGCAGCTTAGGACTAGATGGGGAGACCCAGTACTTC.